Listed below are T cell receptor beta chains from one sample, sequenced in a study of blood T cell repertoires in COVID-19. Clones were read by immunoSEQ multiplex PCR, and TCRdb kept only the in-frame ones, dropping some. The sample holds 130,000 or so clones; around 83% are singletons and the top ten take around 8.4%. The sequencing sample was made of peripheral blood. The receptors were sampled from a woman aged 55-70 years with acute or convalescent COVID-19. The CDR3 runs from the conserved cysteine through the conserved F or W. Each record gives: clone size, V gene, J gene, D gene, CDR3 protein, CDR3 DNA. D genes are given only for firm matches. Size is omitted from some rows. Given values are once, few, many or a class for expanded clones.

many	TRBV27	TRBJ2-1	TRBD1	CASSLSAQGAGEQFF	TGTGCCAGCAGTTTATCGGCGCAGGGGGCAGGGGAGCAGTTCTTC
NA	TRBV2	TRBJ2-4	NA	CASREEKLAKNIQYF	TGTGCCAGCAGGGAAGAGAAGCTAGCCAAAAACATTCAGTACTTC
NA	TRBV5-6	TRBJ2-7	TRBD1	CASSSLGGLYEQYF	TGTGCCAGCAGTTCCTTAGGGGGCCTCTACGAGCAGTACTTC
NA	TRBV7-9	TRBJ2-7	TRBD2	CASSATSGGYEQYF	TGTGCCAGCAGTGCGACTAGCGGGGGCTACGAGCAGTACTTC
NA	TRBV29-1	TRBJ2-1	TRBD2	CSVVKLTSGGAISYNEQFF	TGCAGCGTTGTGAAGTTAACTAGCGGGGGAGCTATCTCCTACAATGAGCAGTTCTTC
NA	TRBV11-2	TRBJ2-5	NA	CASSLGGGYQETQYF	TGTGCCAGCAGCTTAGGAGGAGGGTACCAAGAGACCCAGTACTTC
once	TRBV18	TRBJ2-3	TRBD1	CASSQLGQGADTQYF	TGTGCCAGCTCACAACTGGGACAGGGAGCAGATACGCAGTATTTT
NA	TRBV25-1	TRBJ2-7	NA	CASSDPRAGLFHEQYF	TGTGCCAGCAGTGACCCTCGGGCGGGTTTGTTCCACGAGCAGTACTTC
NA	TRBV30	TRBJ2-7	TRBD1	CAWRWTGGSYEQYF	TGTGCCTGGAGGTGGACAGGGGGGTCCTACGAGCAGTACTTC
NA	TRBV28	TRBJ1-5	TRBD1	CASSLSHAWGQGLNQPQHF	TGTGCCAGCAGTTTATCCCATGCGTGGGGACAGGGATTAAATCAGCCCCAGCATTTT
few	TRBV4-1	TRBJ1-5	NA	CASSHNRDQPQHF	TGCGCCAGCAGCCATAACAGGGATCAGCCCCAGCATTTT
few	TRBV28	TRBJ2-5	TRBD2	CASSSPPRGVIETQYF	TGTGCCAGCAGTTCTCCCCCGCGGGGGGTAATAGAGACCCAGTACTTC
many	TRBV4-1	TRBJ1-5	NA	CASSQQGSGVGQPQHF	TGCGCCAGCAGCCAGCAGGGTTCTGGCGTTGGTCAGCCCCAGCATTTT
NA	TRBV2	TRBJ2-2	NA	CASTPQLGQLGGELFF	TGTGCCAGCACTCCCCAGCTCGGACAGTTGGGCGGGGAGCTGTTTTTT
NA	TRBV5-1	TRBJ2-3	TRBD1	CASSFTGQGTTDTQYF	TGCGCCAGCAGCTTCACAGGACAGGGGACCACAGATACGCAGTATTTT
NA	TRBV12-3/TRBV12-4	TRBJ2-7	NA	CASSLIGVLQYF	TGTGCCAGCAGTTTAATAGGGGTTTTGCAGTACTTC